The rows below give T cell receptor beta chains drawn from one sample of a study of identical twins. In TCRdb, the 5' RACE reads were re-called with MiXCR into one record per CDR3 protein. This sample has around 490,000 distinct CDR3 sequences; nearly 15% occur once, and the top ten carry nearly 0.45%. These data were also filed under a second study, of yellow fever vaccine responses in identical twins.

The sample was CD4+ T cells sorted from blood. The receptors stem from a woman aged 18-29 years in good health. The conserved cysteine and the conserved F or W are not part of the CDR3 here.

j_call v_call cdr3_aa
TRBJ2-3 TRBV2 ASRGRGVSTDTQY
TRBJ2-3 TRBV15 ATSRGTSDTDTQY
TRBJ2-2 TRBV28 ASSPDGARTGELF
TRBJ2-7 TRBV18 ASSTTRSGGQGSYEQY
TRBJ2-2 TRBV27 ASRRTGDTGELF
TRBJ2-2 TRBV20-1 SASAPLGTGELF
TRBJ2-5 TRBV5-6 ASSFPQNQETQY
TRBJ2-1 TRBV5-1 ASSSALTGSGYNEQF
TRBJ1-5 TRBV28 ASSLPGGLNQPQH
TRBJ1-1 TRBV10-3 AIGRGTPNTEAF
TRBJ1-1 TRBV12-3/TRBV12-4 ASSSGRGAEAF
TRBJ2-1 TRBV5-1 ASSLEVGARDEQF
TRBJ1-5 TRBV24-1 ATSDARQGASQPQH
TRBJ2-3 TRBV12-3/TRBV12-4 ATTYTQY
TRBJ2-5 TRBV6-1 ASSPRGGVARETQY
TRBJ1-4 TRBV20-1 SAGRSTNEKLF
TRBJ1-1 TRBV3-1 ASSQVYLPPYEAF
TRBJ2-3 TRBV4-1 ASSQDPPLRTLLPDTQY
TRBJ2-3 TRBV29-1 SVLSSSDTQY
TRBJ1-2 TRBV12-3/TRBV12-4 ASSLDRANYGYT
TRBJ1-1 TRBV20-1 SATMNTEAF
TRBJ2-2 TRBV3-1 ASSRELGTGELF
TRBJ2-5 TRBV5-1 ASSLDGLAMRETQY
TRBJ1-2 TRBV5-1 ASSFAGGNYGYT
TRBJ2-5 TRBV29-1 SVSQGEETQY
TRBJ2-2 TRBV5-5 ASSLNGELF
TRBJ2-5 TRBV5-1 ASSLMGQYLETQY
TRBJ2-5 TRBV5-5 ASSLGAAETQY
TRBJ2-7 TRBV7-3 ASTHGMGEDHSYEQY
TRBJ2-7 TRBV20-1 SAKPLAGTLYEQY
TRBJ1-1 TRBV28 ASRPGGGSSATEAF
TRBJ1-1 TRBV19 ASSTYRGNTEAF
TRBJ1-1 TRBV12-3/TRBV12-4 ASSYLPPRTEAF
TRBJ2-3 TRBV5-6 ASSLAGFRLAEGSVTDTQY
TRBJ2-7 TRBV7-2 ASSFTIYEQY
TRBJ1-6 TRBV12-3/TRBV12-4 ASSLRGADNSPLH
TRBJ2-3 TRBV5-1 ASRDTGTTSTDTQY
TRBJ2-7 TRBV20-1 SARDAGRSSYEQY
TRBJ2-3 TRBV7-9 ASSLGQGVIGTDTQY
TRBJ1-2 TRBV28 ASSFLILSAYGYT
TRBJ2-7 TRBV6-1 ASSTGGRPGYEQY